The clone carrying this T cell receptor (beta chain) was detected ten times or more. Its antigen is unidentified. Using its own MiXCR run on the RT-PCR reads, TCRdb lists one record per CDR3 protein. The table has fewer than 700,000 distinct CDR3 sequences, approximately 12% seen once. V lost 7 bases, J lost 5 bases, and 15 bases lay in between. Germline V gene data show CDR1 as MNHEY and CDR2 as SVGEGT. This CDR3 contains 14 residues. This entry belongs to a study of response to subunit inactivated influenza vaccine. General observations from the study: After each seasonal influenza vaccination, few new T cells are recruited, the authors suggested.

The source is a man in his fifties or sixties who received an inactivated influenza vaccine. The specimen comprised PBMCs from blood, sampled 45 days after vaccination. V is TRBV6-2 or TRBV6-3 and J is TRBJ1-5, with D perhaps TRBD1 (6 bases). The CDR3 region has the DNA TGTGCCAGCACCCGGGCAGGGGATCATCAGCCCCAGCATTTT. The encoded protein is CASTRAGDHQPQHF.